This is a list of T cell receptor beta chains from one sample in a study of blood T cells in healthy people across ages. Via MiXCR, TCRdb re-called the 5' RACE reads, giving one row per CDR3 protein. Of 550,000 to 650,000 distinct CDR3 sequences in the sample, about 29% were seen once. This same sample was also taken into another study, of T cells of mothers and their children.

Material: blood. The receptors come from a boy younger than 10 in good health. Each CDR3 is given with its conserved first and last residue.

V	J	CDR3
TRBV27	TRBJ1-1	CASSKQGRDTEAFF
TRBV4-2	TRBJ2-5	CASSQRGDQETQYF
TRBV5-1	TRBJ2-1	CASSLLAGLNEQFF
TRBV29-1	TRBJ2-7	CSGGGRDQYF
TRBV6-5	TRBJ2-6	CASSYSLGLAGAGANVLTF
TRBV12-3/TRBV12-4	TRBJ1-1	CASSHPGREAFF
TRBV18	TRBJ2-5	CASSPEDGLSVTQYF
TRBV20-1	TRBJ2-3	CSASGGRTDTQYF
TRBV30	TRBJ2-7	CAWGLRGPGEQYF
TRBV20-1	TRBJ2-5	CSASKYDHQETQYF
TRBV4-3	-	CASSQEGRGPFEQFF
TRBV18	TRBJ1-1	CASSPPGRVAAFF
TRBV11-2	TRBJ2-5	CASSLAGDRASYEYF
TRBV7-2	TRBJ2-1	CASSKQVSGRFEYNEQFF
TRBV5-1	TRBJ2-1	CASSSYSGGAWDEQFF
TRBV6-5	TRBJ1-1	CASSYRQGGEAFF
TRBV7-2	TRBJ2-5	CASRGGGFNVETQYF
TRBV7-2	TRBJ2-7	CASSLPSGGPKQYF
TRBV12-3/TRBV12-4	TRBJ1-1	CASSLRRGTANTEAFF
TRBV12-3/TRBV12-4	TRBJ1-2	CASSAGLVVGYTF
TRBV25-1	TRBJ2-1	CASRGIAGPAYNEQFF
TRBV5-1	TRBJ2-1	CASSPGTGSYNEQFF
TRBV9	TRBJ1-2	CASSVGLGGTNYGYTF
TRBV4-1	TRBJ1-4	CASSHLGQGEKLFF
TRBV6-6	TRBJ2-3	CASSPRRSTDTQYF
TRBV7-8	TRBJ2-2	CASSLLGYTGELFF
TRBV7-9	TRBJ2-7	CASSLEGSEQYF
TRBV6-2/TRBV6-3	TRBJ1-2	CANSNSIRGYTF
TRBV6-4	-	CASSGAGGNNEQFF
TRBV3-1	TRBJ2-4	CASSQVDIQYF
TRBV20-1	TRBJ1-5	CSATGASNQPQHF
TRBV6-1	TRBJ2-6	CASSVTGPGANVLTF
TRBV6-1	TRBJ2-5	CASSEGGLQETQYF
TRBV29-1	TRBJ1-1	CSVPDGGSEAFF
TRBV12-3/TRBV12-4	TRBJ2-5	CASSPGLGLETQYF
TRBV5-1	TRBJ1-5	CASSPWAGSNQPQHF
TRBV9	-	CASSPVYLGEQFF
TRBV2	TRBJ1-2	CASIPFGDYGYTF
TRBV5-1	TRBJ2-7	CASSLVAGGHEQYF
TRBV4-2	TRBJ2-7	CASSQAGGASSSYEQYF
TRBV12-3/TRBV12-4	TRBJ1-4	CASSLDRGLGEKLFF
TRBV30	TRBJ2-7	CAWERGDERFF
TRBV11-2	TRBJ2-5	CASSLDEGSAQETQYF
TRBV3-1	TRBJ2-5	CASSLLRVGGHGTQYF
TRBV5-1	TRBJ1-1	CASSLPDGLNTEAFF
TRBV9	-	CASSVGAGVGETQYF
TRBV24-1	TRBJ1-1	CAIHRDGEAFF
TRBV25-1	TRBJ2-3	CASRADREIIDTQYF
TRBV6-6	TRBJ1-2	CASSPSTGLNYGYTF
TRBV5-6	TRBJ1-6	CASRPVNDNSPLHF
TRBV14	TRBJ2-1	CASSPASAAYNEQFF
TRBV7-9	TRBJ2-5	CASSLAVVGETQYF
TRBV9	TRBJ2-6	CASSVGTSGGSGEANVLTF
TRBV5-5	-	CASSLGTELYEQYF
TRBV12-3/TRBV12-4	TRBJ1-1	CASSKGMNTEAFF
TRBV10-3	-	CAISGGTSGGRVHNEQFF
TRBV9	TRBJ2-7	CASSVGTIGTYEQYF
TRBV28	TRBJ2-4	CASSSQGATKNIQYF
TRBV12-5	TRBJ1-2	CASGFLAKANYGYTF
TRBV24-1	TRBJ2-7	CATSVQEGREPYEQYF